One and the same sample provided the 28 T cell receptor beta chains below, sequenced in a study of blood T cell repertoires in COVID-19. Some clones are missing from TCRdb's copy, which holds only in-frame ones; the method was immunoSEQ multiplex PCR. The sample lists about 370,000 clones; 80% to 90% were seen once. Material for sequencing was peripheral blood. These receptors came from a woman aged 25 to 39 with COVID-19, enrolled during active disease.

The CDR3 loop reads CASSPRTGGTGELFF. DNA of the CDR3: TGTGCCAGCAGCCCTCGGACAGGGGGGACCGGGGAGCTGTTTTTT. The V and J genes are TRBV7-8 and TRBJ2-2; 10 bases fit TRBD1. The CDR3 spans 15 residues. The J segment lost 5 bases and the V segment lost 5 bases, leaving 5 bases of the junction unmatched. Germline CDR1 reads SGHVS; CDR2 reads FQNEAQ.

The count of this clone is one. The chain links TRBV29-1 to TRBJ1-2; D ambiguous. Germline loops: CDR1 SQVTM, CDR2 ANQGSEA. The V gene lost 4 bases and the J gene lost 1 base, with 19 bases spanning the gap. This CDR3 has 16 residues. DNA for the CDR3: TGCAGCGTTGGCCCCCCCCTGTCACCGGTTAACTATGGCTACACCTTC. Protein: CSVGPPLSPVNYGYTF.

This chain links TRBV28 with TRBJ2-7; D perhaps matches TRBD2 (5 bases). V was cut by 5 bases and J by 5 bases, with 13 bases left in between. The CDR3 is 13 residues long. Germline assignment: CDR1 MDHEN and CDR2 SYDVKM. The CDR3 DNA reads TGTGCCAGCAGTCTCCCCGGGGATCACGAGCAGTACTTC. Its protein is CASSLPGDHEQYF.

This clone was seen once. This chain links TRBV24-1 with TRBJ2-1; 12 positions match TRBD1. CDR1 is KGHDR and CDR2 is SFDVKD in the germline V gene. V shed 0 bases, J shed 8 bases, and the junction held 4 bases outside the gene matches. The CDR3 is made up of 16 amino acids. CDR3 loop: CATSDLGGQGAHEQFF. In nucleotides, the CDR3 is TGTGCCACCAGTGATTTGGGGGGACAGGGGGCACATGAGCAGTTCTTC.

The rearrangement uses TRBV11-2 and TRBJ2-1, with 7 bases that match TRBD2. The ends lost 4 bases at V and 4 bases at J; junction bases unmatched: 7. The CDR3 covers 15 residues. The V gene's germline CDR1 is SGHAT and CDR2 FQNNGV. Written as DNA, the CDR3 is TGTGCCAGCAGCTCCGGAGCGGGGCGATACAATGAGCAGTTCTTC. Its protein product is CASSSGAGRYNEQFF.

This chain uses TRBV2 with TRBJ1-2; D might be TRBD1 (6 bases). Germline CDR1 SNHLY, CDR2 FYNNEI. V gave up 0 bases and J gave up 9 bases, with 17 bases separating them. CDR3 length: 15 amino acids. In DNA form, the CDR3 reads TGTGCCAGCAGTGAAGCGCCAACCCTGGGGGCGAGCTACACCTTC. It specifies CASSEAPTLGASYTF.

The gene calls are TRBV9 and TRBJ2-7; 10 bases agree with TRBD1. The CDR3 covers 19 residues. Trimming at V came to 0 bases and at J to 4 bases, leaving 16 bases not matched to a gene. Germline V gene sequence: CDR1 SGDLS, CDR2 YYNGEE. The CDR3 bases are TGTGCCAGCAGCGTAGGGGGGACAGGGGCCACTGATGGTACGTACGAGCAGTACTTC. The encoded protein is CASSVGGTGATDGTYEQYF.

This chain joins TRBV28 and TRBJ1-2, with a possible D match to TRBD1 (5 bases). CDR1 and CDR2 from the germline V gene are MDHEN and SYDVKM. With 2 bases removed from V and 0 bases from J, the gap between germline ends came to 10 bases. The CDR3 is 15 amino acids. This CDR3 is CASSLPRDANYGYTF. CDR3 coding DNA: TGTGCCAGCAGTTTACCCAGGGATGCTAACTATGGCTACACCTTC.

The chain employs TRBV19 and TRBJ2-1, with TRBD1 as a possible D gene (6 bases). Germline V CDR1 and CDR2: LNHDA, SQIVND (reference sequence). The CDR3 covers 18 residues. Trimming took off 0 bases at V and 4 bases at J, with 19 bases between the two ends. In nucleotides, the CDR3 is TGTGCCAGTAGTATAGATTCGTTTTCACAGGGTACTTACAATGAGCAGTTCTTC. Translating gives CASSIDSFSQGTYNEQFF.

The chain carries TRBV9 and TRBJ1-1, with D uncertain. Between the trimmed V and J ends, which lost 4 bases and 6 bases, there was a span of 13 bases. The germline V gene has CDR1 SGDLS and CDR2 YYNGEE. The CDR3 has 13 amino acids. DNA of the CDR3: TGTGCCAGCAGCCCAGGAACAGCCCCTGAAGCTTTCTTT. Protein product: CASSPGTAPEAFF.

V is TRBV6-2 or TRBV6-3 and J is TRBJ2-7, with unresolved D. This CDR3 contains 11 residues. Trimming pared 6 bases from V and 5 bases from J, leaving 8 bases between. Germline V lookup: CDR1 MNHEY, CDR2 SVGEGT. The CDR3 sequence: CASSLWHEQYF. The CDR3, as DNA: TGTGCCAGCAGCCTATGGCACGAGCAGTACTTC.

The chain recombines TRBV14 with TRBJ1-6, with TRBD1 matching over 7 bases. This CDR3 comprises 17 residues. The germline gives CDR1 SGHDN, CDR2 FVKESK. J lost 8 bases, V lost 7 bases, and 17 bases had no gene match. CDR3 region: CASNAEPEGALDSPLHF. The CDR3 nucleotides read TGTGCCAGCAATGCCGAGCCAGAGGGGGCGTTGGATTCACCCCTCCACTTT.

The chain has TRBV11-3 and TRBJ1-6, with D perhaps matching TRBD1 (6 bases). Looked up from germline, CDR1 is SGHNT and CDR2 is YENEEA. The CDR3 is 17 residues long. V shed 5 bases and J shed 5 bases, with 19 bases lying between them. The CDR3 region has the DNA TGTGCCAGCAGCCCTACAACCACAGGGCCCAATAATTCACCCCTCCACTTT. Translation: CASSPTTTGPNNSPLHF.

The rearrangement joins TRBV9 to TRBJ1-5; 7 bases fit TRBD1. The V and J ends lost 0 bases and 5 bases, in that order; junction bases with no gene match: 2. The CDR3 loop spans 14 amino acids. Germline loops: CDR1 SGDLS, CDR2 YYNGEE. The CDR3 loop reads CASSVDQGDQPQHF. As DNA, the CDR3 is TGTGCCAGCAGCGTAGATCAGGGGGATCAGCCCCAGCATTTT. Full variable domain (missing parts from reference TRBV9 and TRBJ1-5): DSGVTQTPKHLITATGQRVTLRCSPRSGDLSVYWYQQSLDQGLQFLIQYYNGEERAKGNILERFSAQQFPDLHSELNLSSLELGDSALYFCASSVDQGDQPQHFGDGTRLSIL.

J is TRBJ2-1 and V is TRBV4-1, with TRBD2 identical over 7 bases. The CDR3 is 17 amino acids. The trim removed 4 bases at V and 0 bases at J, leaving 9 bases unmatched. Germline CDR1 and CDR2: MGHRA and YSYEKL. The DNA for the CDR3 is TGCGCCAGCAGCCGCGTGACCGCGGGAGTCTCCTACAATGAGCAGTTCTTC. Translated, it gives CASSRVTAGVSYNEQFF.

This clone was seen only a few times. Other DNA sequences in the same sample also yield this CDR3. The chain combines TRBV6-5 with TRBJ2-7; the D gene is possibly TRBD1 (5 bases). The CDR3 has 15 residues. Trimming took 0 bases from V and 3 from J, leaving 12 bases between them. Germline-derived CDR1 and CDR2 are MNHEY and SVGAGI. The CDR3 nucleotides are TGTGCCAGCAGTTACTCGAATCAGGGTAGCTACGAGCAGTACTTC. This gives the protein CASSYSNQGSYEQYF.

The genes are TRBV12-5 and TRBJ1-2; D is uncertain. The CDR3 runs 15 residues. Trimming removed 3 bases at V and 3 bases at J, with 14 bases between. CDR1 and CDR2 (germline): LGHNT, FRNRAP. CDR3 in amino acids: CASGFAVAGDYGYTF. The DNA for the CDR3 is TGTGCTAGTGGTTTTGCGGTAGCGGGCGACTATGGCTACACCTTC. Together with reference TRBV12-5 and TRBJ1-2, the CDR3 gives the full variable domain: DARVTQTPRHKVTEMGQEVTMRCQPILGHNTVFWYRQTMMQGLELLAYFRNRAPLDDSGMPKDRFSAEMPDATLATLKIQPSEPRDSAVYFCASGFAVAGDYGYTFGSGTRLTVV.

V usage is TRBV27 and J usage is TRBJ2-2; 7 bases map to TRBD1. The CDR3 is 16 residues long. V lost 6 bases, J lost 6 bases, and 13 bases stayed unmatched. In germline, CDR1 is MNHEY, CDR2 SMNVEV (reference sequence). CDR3 bases: TGTGCCAGCAGGCGCCCAGGGGGTTATCCTTCCGGGGAGCTGTTTTTT. Protein: CASRRPGGYPSGELFF.

There are a few counts of this clone. The chain recombines TRBV7-9 with TRBJ2-7, with TRBD2 matching over 10 bases. Losses at the gene ends were 5 bases for V and 1 base for J; bases not matched to a gene: 8. CDR1 is SEHNR, CDR2 FQNEAQ, per germline (reference sequence). The CDR3 spans 16 residues. The CDR3 here is CASSIPGLASSYEQYF. DNA for the CDR3: TGTGCCAGCAGCATACCGGGACTAGCGTCATCCTACGAGCAGTACTTC.

The CDR3 spells CASSLAGVVGPEAFF. In DNA form, the CDR3 reads TGTGCCAGCAGCTTGGCAGGGGTCGTAGGCCCTGAAGCTTTCTTT. V gene TRBV5-6 combines with J gene TRBJ1-1, with D perhaps matching TRBD1 (6 bases). Germline CDR1 is SGHDT and CDR2 is YYEEEE. The CDR3 length is 15 residues. V lost 0 bases, J lost 6 bases, and 15 bases lay in between.

The rearrangement links TRBV12-3 or TRBV12-4 to TRBJ1-2; no firm D call. V dropped 10 bases and J dropped 5 bases, with 17 bases sitting between them. The length of the CDR3 is 13 residues. The CDR3 reads CATPAGRGYGYTF. In nucleotides, the CDR3 is TGTGCCACCCCCGCAGGCCGGGGTTATGGCTACACCTTC.

Here the CDR3 DNA reads TGTGCCAGCAGCTTGGGGACCCGACTAGCGGGAGGGCCGAGCACCGGGGAGCTGTTTTTT. The encoded protein is CASSLGTRLAGGPSTGELFF. V and J are TRBV11-3 and TRBJ2-2; 14 bases are shared with TRBD2. The CDR3 is 20 residues long. The germline CDR1 and CDR2 sequences are SGHNT and YENEEA. The V and J ends lost 3 bases and 4 bases, in that order; junction bases with no gene match: 13.

The chain uses TRBV19 and TRBJ1-5, with 7 nucleotides matching TRBD1. V was pared by 6 bases and J by 2 bases, with 7 bases of the junction left unmatched. The CDR3 loop spans 15 amino acids. Germline V gene lookup returns CDR1 LNHDA and CDR2 SQIVND (reference sequence). CDR3 region: CASSVTGSGNQPQHF. In DNA, the CDR3 is TGTGCCAGTAGCGTGACAGGGTCCGGCAATCAGCCCCAGCATTTT.

The genes are TRBV10-3 and TRBJ1-1; D is ambiguous. Germline values: CDR1 ENHRY, CDR2 SYGVKD. The CDR3 runs 14 residues. The ends were cut back, 4 bases at V and 1 base at J, with 10 bases in the middle. Written as DNA, the CDR3 is TGTGCCATCAGTGGAGGGAGTCAGAACACTGAAGCTTTCTTT. Its protein is CAISGGSQNTEAFF.

V gene TRBV5-1 combines with J gene TRBJ1-5, with a possible D match to TRBD1 (6 bases). This CDR3 is 14 amino acids long. With 0 bases removed from V and 2 bases from J, the gap between germline ends came to 6 bases. Germline V gives CDR1 SGHRS, CDR2 YFSETQ. The CDR3 spells CASSLEGGNQPQHF. The CDR3 DNA is TGCGCCAGCAGCTTGGAGGGGGGCAATCAGCCCCAGCATTTT.

J is TRBJ2-5 and V is TRBV7-9; D remains unclear. The CDR3 contains 16 residues. Germline V gene data show CDR1 as SEHNR and CDR2 as FQNEAQ (reference sequence). V lost 3 bases and J 5 bases, leaving 19 bases between the germline ends. In DNA, the CDR3 is TGTGCCAGCAGCTTTTCCCCCGCATTATCTAGGGAGACCCAGTACTTC. As protein: CASSFSPALSRETQYF.

The J gene is TRBJ1-1, the V gene TRBV10-1; 11 bases are shared with TRBD1. V gave up 3 bases and J gave up 11 bases; unmatched junction bases: 5. CDR3 length: 13 amino acids. Germline assignment: CDR1 WNHNN and CDR2 SYGVQD (reference sequence). The CDR3 protein is CASSERTGGRAFF. CDR3 nucleotides: TGCGCCAGCAGTGAACGGACAGGGGGCCGGGCTTTCTTT.

The chain combines TRBV5-4 with TRBJ2-5; tentative D call: TRBD1 (6 bases). V was trimmed by 2 bases and J by 0 bases, leaving 11 bases between them. The CDR3 is 15 amino acids. Germline CDR1 reads SGHNT; CDR2 reads YYREEE (reference sequence). The CDR3 nucleotides read TGTGCCAGCAGCTTTCCCAGGGGAGACCAAGAGACCCAGTACTTC. Encoded protein: CASSFPRGDQETQYF. The full variable domain, in which reference TRBV5-4 and TRBJ2-5 provide the parts outside the CDR3, is ETGVTQSPTHLIKTRGQQVTLRCSSQSGHNTVSWYQQALGQGPQFIFQYYREEENGRGNFPPRFSGLQFPNYSSELNVNALELDDSALYLCASSFPRGDQETQYFGPGTRLLVL.